The clone carrying this TCR beta chain showed up just a few times. Its specificity is not known. The sample comes from a study of blood T cells in healthy people across ages. Study-wide points: In long-lived donors, naive CD4+ cell counts and diversity exceeded those of aged donors.

Then a second PCR, running roughly 7 to 11 cycles, was carried out with a sample-barcoded 5' primer and a J-beta primer mix. From the 5' RACE reads, TCRdb called clonotypes with MiXCR, one entry per CDR3 protein. The profile shows approximately 800,000 distinct CDR3 sequences, roughly 24% of them singletons. This same sample was also taken into another study, of T cells of mothers and their children. As that report states: Every microgram of extracted RNA entered cDNA synthesis, around 1.6 ug per 15 ul. Over 8.5 million TCR beta CDR3 reads were obtained from each mother, and some 3.1 million from each child. Normalized overlap was always slightly, never significantly, higher in related than unrelated mother-child pairs.

The sequenced sample consisted of blood. This TCR was sampled from a boy aged 5-17 years in good health.

The CDR3 protein is CRGGGANTEAFF. The DNA of the CDR3 is TGCAGGGGGGGCGGGGCGAACACTGAAGCTTTCTTT. The chain is built from TRBV20-1 and TRBJ1-1, with D possibly matching TRBD1 (6 bases). There are 12 residues in the CDR3. The germline gives CDR1 DFQATT, CDR2 SNEGSKA (reference sequence).